Listed here is a single T cell receptor (beta chain). The target antigen is unknown. Trimming pared 11 bases from V and 3 bases from J, leaving 22 bases between. Germline CDR1 reads MGHRA; CDR2 reads YSYEKL. The CDR3 is 15 residues long. The record originates from a study of post-analysis software for immune sequencing data. Study as a whole: Multiple sclerosis in the patients followed relapsing-remitting, secondary progressive and progressive-relapsing courses.

Study results and caveats: People with multiple sclerosis had a significantly lower normalized Chao1 diversity than controls did. About 5 TRBV segments were significantly more frequent in patients than in controls. TRBV5-6, TRBV5-1 and TRBV20-1 were among these segments.

Carried by the TCR beta cDNA libraries were unique molecular identifiers. Input of roughly 0.85 to 11 million T cells yielded roughly 0.5 million cDNA molecules. TCRdb analysed the PCR reads with MiXCR anew, one entry per CDR3 protein. The sample comprises more than 450,000 distinct CDR3 sequences, 30% to 40% of which are singletons, and 6% rests with the top ten. The sample consisted of blood. The receptor was derived from a girl aged 2-17 years with multiple sclerosis. The chain carries TRBV4-1 and TRBJ1-1; tentatively, D is TRBD1 (6 bases). The DNA for the CDR3 is TGCGCCTCCTCGGCGGGGGGCGGGTGGGACACTGAAGCTTTCTTT. Translating gives CASSAGGGWDTEAFF.